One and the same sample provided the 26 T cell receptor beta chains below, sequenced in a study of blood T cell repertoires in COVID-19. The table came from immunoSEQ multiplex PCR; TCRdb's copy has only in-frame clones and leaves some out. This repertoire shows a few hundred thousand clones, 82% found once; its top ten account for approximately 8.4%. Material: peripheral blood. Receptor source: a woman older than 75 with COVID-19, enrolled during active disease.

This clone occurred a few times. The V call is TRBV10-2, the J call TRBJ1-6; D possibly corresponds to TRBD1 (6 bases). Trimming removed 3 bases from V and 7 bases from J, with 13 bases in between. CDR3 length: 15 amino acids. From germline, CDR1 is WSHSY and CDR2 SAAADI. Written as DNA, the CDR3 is TGCGCCAGCAGTGATCGTGCTGGGGGCAATTCACCCCTCCACTTT. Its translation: CASSDRAGGNSPLHF.

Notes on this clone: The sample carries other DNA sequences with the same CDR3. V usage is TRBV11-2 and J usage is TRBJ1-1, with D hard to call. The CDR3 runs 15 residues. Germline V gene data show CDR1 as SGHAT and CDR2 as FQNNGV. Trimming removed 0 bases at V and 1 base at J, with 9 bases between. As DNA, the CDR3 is TGTGCCAGCAGCTTAGATCAGCGGGGGAACACTGAAGCTTTCTTT. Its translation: CASSLDQRGNTEAFF.

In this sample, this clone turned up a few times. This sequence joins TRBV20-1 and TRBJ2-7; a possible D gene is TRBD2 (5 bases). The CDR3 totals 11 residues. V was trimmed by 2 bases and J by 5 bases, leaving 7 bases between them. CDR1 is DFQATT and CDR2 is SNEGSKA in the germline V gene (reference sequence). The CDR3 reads CSARLADEQYF. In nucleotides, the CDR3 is TGCAGTGCTAGACTAGCAGACGAGCAGTACTTC.

As DNA, the CDR3 is TGTGCCAGCAGCGGGGACAGTAAAGAGACCCAGTACTTC. Residues: CASSGDSKETQYF. The chain is built from TRBV5-5 and TRBJ2-5; 7 nucleotides agree with TRBD1. The germline gives CDR1 SGHKS, CDR2 YYEKEE (reference sequence). V shed 4 bases and J 3 bases; nucleotides not matched to a gene: 3. The CDR3 totals 13 residues.

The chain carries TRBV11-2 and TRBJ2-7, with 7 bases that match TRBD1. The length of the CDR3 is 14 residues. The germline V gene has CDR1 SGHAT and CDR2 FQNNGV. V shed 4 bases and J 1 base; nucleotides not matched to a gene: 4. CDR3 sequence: CASSYRDSSYEQYF. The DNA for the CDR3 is TGTGCCAGCAGCTACCGGGACAGTTCCTACGAGCAGTACTTC.

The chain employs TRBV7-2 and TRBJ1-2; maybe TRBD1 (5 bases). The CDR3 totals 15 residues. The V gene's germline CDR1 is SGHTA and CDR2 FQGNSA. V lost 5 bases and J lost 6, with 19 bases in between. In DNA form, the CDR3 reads TGTGCCAGCAGCCTAACAGGCGGATCATGGGATGGCTACACCTTC. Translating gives CASSLTGGSWDGYTF.

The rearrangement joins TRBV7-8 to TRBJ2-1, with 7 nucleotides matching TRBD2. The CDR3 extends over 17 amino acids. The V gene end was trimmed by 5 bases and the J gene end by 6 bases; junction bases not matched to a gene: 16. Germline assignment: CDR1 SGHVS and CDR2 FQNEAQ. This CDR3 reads CASSARASGIASNEQFF. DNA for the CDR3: TGTGCCAGCAGCGCCAGGGCGAGCGGGATAGCTTCCAATGAGCAGTTCTTC.

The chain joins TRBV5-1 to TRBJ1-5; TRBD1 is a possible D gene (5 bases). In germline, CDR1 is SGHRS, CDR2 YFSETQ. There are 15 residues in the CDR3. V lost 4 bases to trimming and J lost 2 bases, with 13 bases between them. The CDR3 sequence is CASSTGGGGNQPQHF. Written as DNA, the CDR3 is TGCGCCAGCAGCACCGGTGGGGGGGGCAATCAGCCCCAGCATTTT.

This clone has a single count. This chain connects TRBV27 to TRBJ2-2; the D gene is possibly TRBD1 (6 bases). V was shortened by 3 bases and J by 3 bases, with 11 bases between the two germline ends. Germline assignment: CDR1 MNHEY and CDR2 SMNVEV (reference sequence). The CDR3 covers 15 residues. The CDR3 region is CASSLRGSDTGELFF. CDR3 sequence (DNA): TGTGCCAGCAGTTTGAGGGGGTCGGACACCGGGGAGCTGTTTTTT.

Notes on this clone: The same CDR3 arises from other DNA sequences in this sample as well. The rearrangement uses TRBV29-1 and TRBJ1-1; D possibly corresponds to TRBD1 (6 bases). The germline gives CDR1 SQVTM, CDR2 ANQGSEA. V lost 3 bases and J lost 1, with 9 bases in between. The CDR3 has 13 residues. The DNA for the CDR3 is TGCAGCGTTGACAGGGGCCCGAACACTGAAGCTTTCTTT. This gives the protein CSVDRGPNTEAFF.

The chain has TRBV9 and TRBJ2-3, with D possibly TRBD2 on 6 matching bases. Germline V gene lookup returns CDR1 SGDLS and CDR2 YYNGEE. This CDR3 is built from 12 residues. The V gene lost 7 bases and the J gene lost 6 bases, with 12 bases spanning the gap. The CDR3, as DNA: TGTGCCAGCTCAGGAGGGAAGGATACGCAGTATTTT. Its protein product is CASSGGKDTQYF. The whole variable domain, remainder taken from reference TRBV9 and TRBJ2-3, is DSGVTQTPKHLITATGQRVTLRCSPRSGDLSVYWYQQSLDQGLQFLIQYYNGEERAKGNILERFSAQQFPDLHSELNLSSLELGDSALYFCASSGGKDTQYFGPGTRLTVL.

CDR3 DNA: TGCGCCAGCAGCTTGGGTTTCGGGAGCGGCTACACCTTC. It specifies CASSLGFGSGYTF. This rearrangement joins TRBV5-1 to TRBJ1-2; D not certain. The V end was cut by 0 bases, the J end by 8 bases, with 11 bases between. The germline V gene has CDR1 SGHRS and CDR2 YFSETQ. The CDR3 totals 13 residues. The entire variable domain, with the rest obtained from reference TRBV5-1 and TRBJ1-2, is as follows: KAGVTQTPRYLIKTRGQQVTLSCSPISGHRSVSWYQQTPGQGLQFLFEYFSETQRNKGNFPGRFSGRQFSNSRSEMNVSTLELGDSALYLCASSLGFGSGYTFGSGTRLTVV.

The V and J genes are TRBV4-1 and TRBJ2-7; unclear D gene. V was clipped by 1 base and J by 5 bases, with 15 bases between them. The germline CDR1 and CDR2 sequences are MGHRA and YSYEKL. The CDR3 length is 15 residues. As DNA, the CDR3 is TGCGCCAGCAGCCAAGGTCACGGTGCCCCCAACGAGCAGTACTTC. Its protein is CASSQGHGAPNEQYF.

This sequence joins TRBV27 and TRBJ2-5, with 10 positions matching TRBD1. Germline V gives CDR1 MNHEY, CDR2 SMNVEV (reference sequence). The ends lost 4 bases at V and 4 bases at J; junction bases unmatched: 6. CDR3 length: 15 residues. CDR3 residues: CASSSGTGVRETQYF. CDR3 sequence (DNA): TGTGCCAGCAGTTCCGGGACAGGGGTTCGAGAGACCCAGTACTTC.

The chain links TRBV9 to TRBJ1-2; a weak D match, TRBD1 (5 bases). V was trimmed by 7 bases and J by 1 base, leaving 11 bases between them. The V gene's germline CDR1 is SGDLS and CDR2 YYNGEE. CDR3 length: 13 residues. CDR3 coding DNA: TGTGCCAGCTCTACAGGAAATAACTATGGCTACACCTTC. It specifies CASSTGNNYGYTF.

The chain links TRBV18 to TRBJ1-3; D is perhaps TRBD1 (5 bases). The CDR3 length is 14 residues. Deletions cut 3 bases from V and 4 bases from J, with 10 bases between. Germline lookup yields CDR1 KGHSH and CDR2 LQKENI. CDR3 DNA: TGTGCCAGCTCACCCGCAGGGTCCGGAAACACCATATATTTT. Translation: CASSPAGSGNTIYF.

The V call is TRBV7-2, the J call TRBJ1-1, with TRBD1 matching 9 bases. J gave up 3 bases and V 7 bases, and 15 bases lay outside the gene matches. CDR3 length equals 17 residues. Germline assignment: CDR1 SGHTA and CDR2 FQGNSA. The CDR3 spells CASKTGLGQGGYTEAFF. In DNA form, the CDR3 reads TGTGCCAGCAAGACAGGCCTGGGACAGGGAGGTTACACTGAAGCTTTCTTT.

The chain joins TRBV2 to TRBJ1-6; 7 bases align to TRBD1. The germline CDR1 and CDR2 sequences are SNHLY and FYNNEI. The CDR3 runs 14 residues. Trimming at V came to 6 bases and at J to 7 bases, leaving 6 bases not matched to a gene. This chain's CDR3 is CASSQDRANSPLHF. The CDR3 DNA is TGTGCCAGCAGCCAAGACAGGGCCAATTCACCCCTCCACTTT.

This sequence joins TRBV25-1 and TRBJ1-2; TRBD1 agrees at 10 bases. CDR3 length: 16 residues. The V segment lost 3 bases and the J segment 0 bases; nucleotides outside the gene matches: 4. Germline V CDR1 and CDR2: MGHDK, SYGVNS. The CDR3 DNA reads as TGTGCCAGCAGTGATCTCGGGACAGGGGCTAACTATGGCTACACCTTC. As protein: CASSDLGTGANYGYTF.

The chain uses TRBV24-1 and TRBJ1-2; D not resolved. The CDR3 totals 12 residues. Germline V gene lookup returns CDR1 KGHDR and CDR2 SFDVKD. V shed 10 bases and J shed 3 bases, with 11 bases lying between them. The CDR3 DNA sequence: TGTGCCACTAGCACCGTAGACTATGGCTACACCTTC. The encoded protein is CATSTVDYGYTF.

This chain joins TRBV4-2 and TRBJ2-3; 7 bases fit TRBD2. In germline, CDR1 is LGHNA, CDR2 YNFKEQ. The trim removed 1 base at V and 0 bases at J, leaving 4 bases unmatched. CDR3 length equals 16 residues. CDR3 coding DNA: TGTGCCAGCAGCCAAGTAGAGCGGGGTAGCACAGATACGCAGTATTTT. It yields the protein CASSQVERGSTDTQYF.

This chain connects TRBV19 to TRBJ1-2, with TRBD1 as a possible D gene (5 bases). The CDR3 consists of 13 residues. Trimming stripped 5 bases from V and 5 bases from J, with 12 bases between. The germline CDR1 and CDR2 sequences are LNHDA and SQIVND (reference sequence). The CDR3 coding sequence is TGTGCCAGTAGTCCAAACGGGGGATATGGCTACACCTTC. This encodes CASSPNGGYGYTF.

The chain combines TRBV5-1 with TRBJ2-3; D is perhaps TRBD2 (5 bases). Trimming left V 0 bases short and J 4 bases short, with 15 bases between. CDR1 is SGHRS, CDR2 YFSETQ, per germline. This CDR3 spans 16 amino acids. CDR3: CASSLGPGEGADTQYF. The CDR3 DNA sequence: TGCGCCAGCAGCTTGGGTCCGGGTGAGGGTGCAGATACGCAGTATTTT.

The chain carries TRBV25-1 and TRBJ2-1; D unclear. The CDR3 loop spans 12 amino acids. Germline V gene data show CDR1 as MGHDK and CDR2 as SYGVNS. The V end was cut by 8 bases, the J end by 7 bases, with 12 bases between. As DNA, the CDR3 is TGTGCCAGCTCCCTTCGGGTAAATGAGCAGTTCTTC. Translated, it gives CASSLRVNEQFF.

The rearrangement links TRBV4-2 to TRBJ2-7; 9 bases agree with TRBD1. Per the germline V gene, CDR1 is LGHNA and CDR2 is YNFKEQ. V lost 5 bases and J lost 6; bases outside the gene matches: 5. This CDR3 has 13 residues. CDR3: CASSSGTGTEQYF. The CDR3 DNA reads TGTGCCAGCAGCTCCGGGACAGGGACCGAGCAGTACTTC.

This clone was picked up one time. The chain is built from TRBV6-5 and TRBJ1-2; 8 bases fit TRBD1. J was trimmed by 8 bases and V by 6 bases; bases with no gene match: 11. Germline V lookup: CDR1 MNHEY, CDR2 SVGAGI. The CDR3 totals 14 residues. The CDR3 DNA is TGTGCCAGCAGGCTCCTAGGGACAGGACACGGCTACACCTTC. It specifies CASRLLGTGHGYTF.